The 3 T cell receptor beta chains below come from one sample, sequenced in a study of CD8 T cells in Susac syndrome. It was with random hexamers that roughly 0.5 to 1 ug RNA was reverse transcribed. TCRdb passed the immunoSEQ multiplex PCR reads through MiXCR, listing each CDR3 protein once. Seen here are hundreds of thousands of distinct CDR3 sequences, more than 75% observed once, and the top ten hold approximately 0.11%. Sequencing was done on a sample of CD8+ T cells from PBMCs. These receptors were obtained from a human donor with multiple sclerosis.

A note on this clonotype: One end of the junction is discordant with germline, which a read error may explain. The chain combines TRBV7-9 with TRBJ2-7; 8 bases align to TRBD2. Germline V lookup: CDR1 SEHNR, CDR2 FQNEAQ (reference sequence). The CDR3 is 16 amino acids. The CDR3 loop is CTSSLTGTSRTYEQYF. CDR3 bases: TGTACCAGCAGCTTGACCGGGACTAGTCGGACCTACGAGCAGTACTTC.

The V and J genes are TRBV2 and TRBJ1-2, with a weak D call TRBD1 (6 bases). Germline values: CDR1 SNHLY, CDR2 FYNNEI. V lost 8 bases and J lost 8, with 12 bases in between. This CDR3 has 11 amino acids. The CDR3 nucleotides read TGTGCCAGCGGAGGGGGTGGAGGCTACACCTTC. Translating it yields CASGGGGGYTF.

The chain employs TRBV7-9 and TRBJ2-3; no clear D gene. The V and J ends lost 1 base and 2 bases respectively, with 10 bases between them. This CDR3 comprises 15 residues. From germline, CDR1 is SEHNR and CDR2 FQNEAQ (reference sequence). The CDR3 DNA is TGTGCCAGCAGCTTAGACCCCCGCCTCACAGATACGCAGTATTTT. It codes for CASSLDPRLTDTQYF.